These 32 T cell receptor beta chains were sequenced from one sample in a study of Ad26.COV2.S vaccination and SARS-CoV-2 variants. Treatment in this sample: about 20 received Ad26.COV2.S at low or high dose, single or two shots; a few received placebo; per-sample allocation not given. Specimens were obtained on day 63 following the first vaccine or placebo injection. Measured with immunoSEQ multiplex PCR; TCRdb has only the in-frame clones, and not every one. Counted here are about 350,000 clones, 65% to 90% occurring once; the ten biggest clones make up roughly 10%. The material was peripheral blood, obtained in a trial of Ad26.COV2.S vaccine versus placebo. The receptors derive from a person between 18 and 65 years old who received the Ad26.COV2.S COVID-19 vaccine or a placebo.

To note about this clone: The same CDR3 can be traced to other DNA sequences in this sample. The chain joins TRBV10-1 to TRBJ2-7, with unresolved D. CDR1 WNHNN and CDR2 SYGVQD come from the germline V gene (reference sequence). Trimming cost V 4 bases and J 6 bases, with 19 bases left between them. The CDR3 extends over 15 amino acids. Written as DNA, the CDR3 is TGCGCCAGCAGTGCCGTTTTTGCGGAAGCCTGCGAGCAGTACTTC. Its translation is CASSAVFAEACEQYF.

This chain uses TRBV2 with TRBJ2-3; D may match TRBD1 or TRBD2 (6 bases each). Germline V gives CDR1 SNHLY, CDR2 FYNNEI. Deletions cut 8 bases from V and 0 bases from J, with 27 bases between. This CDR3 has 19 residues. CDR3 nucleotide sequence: TGTGCCAGCGGGGTAGTTAGTGGGGGGCCCCCACCTAGCACAGATACGCAGTATTTT. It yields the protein CASGVVSGGPPPSTDTQYF.

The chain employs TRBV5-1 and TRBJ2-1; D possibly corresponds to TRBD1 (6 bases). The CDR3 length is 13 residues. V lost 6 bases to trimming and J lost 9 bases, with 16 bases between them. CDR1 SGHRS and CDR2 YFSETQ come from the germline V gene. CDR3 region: CASTETGLGEQFF. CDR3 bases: TGCGCCAGCACCGAAACAGGGCTCGGTGAGCAGTTCTTC.

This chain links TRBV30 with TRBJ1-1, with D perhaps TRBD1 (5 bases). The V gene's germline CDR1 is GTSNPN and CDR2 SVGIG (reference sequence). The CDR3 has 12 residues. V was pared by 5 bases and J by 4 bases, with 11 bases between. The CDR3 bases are TGTGCCTGGGGGGGGTTCTTCACTGAAGCTTTCTTT. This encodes CAWGGFFTEAFF. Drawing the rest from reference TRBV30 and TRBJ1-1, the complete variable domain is SQTIHQWPATLVQPVGSPLSLECTVEGTSNPNLYWYRQAAGRGLQLLFYSVGIGQISSEVPQNLSASRPQDRQFILSSKKLLLSDSGFYLCAWGGFFTEAFFGQGTRLTVV.

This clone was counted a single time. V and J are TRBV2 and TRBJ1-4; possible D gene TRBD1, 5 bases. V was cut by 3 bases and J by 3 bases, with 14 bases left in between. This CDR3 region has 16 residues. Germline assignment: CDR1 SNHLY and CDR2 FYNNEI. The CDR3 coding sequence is TGTGCCAGCAGTGATCGGACGGGACGCTCTAATGAAAAACTGTTTTTT. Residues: CASSDRTGRSNEKLFF.

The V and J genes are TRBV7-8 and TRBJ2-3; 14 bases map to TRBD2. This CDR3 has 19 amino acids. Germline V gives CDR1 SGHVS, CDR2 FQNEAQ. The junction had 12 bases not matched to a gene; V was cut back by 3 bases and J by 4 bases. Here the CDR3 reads CASSLLRTSGGRGADTQYF. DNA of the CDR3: TGTGCCAGCAGCTTGCTCAGGACTAGCGGGGGGCGAGGGGCAGATACGCAGTATTTT.

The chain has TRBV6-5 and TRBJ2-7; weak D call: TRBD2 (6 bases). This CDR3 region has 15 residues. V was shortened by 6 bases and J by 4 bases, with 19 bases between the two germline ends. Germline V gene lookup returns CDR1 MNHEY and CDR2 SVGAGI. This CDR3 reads CASRPPSARGYEQYF. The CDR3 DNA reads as TGTGCCAGCAGGCCTCCTAGCGCTCGAGGGTACGAGCAGTACTTC.

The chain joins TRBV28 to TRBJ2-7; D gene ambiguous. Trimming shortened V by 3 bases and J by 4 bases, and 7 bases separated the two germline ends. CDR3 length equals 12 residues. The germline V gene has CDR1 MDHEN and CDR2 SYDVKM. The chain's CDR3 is CASSFYGYEQYF. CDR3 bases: TGTGCCAGCAGTTTCTACGGTTACGAGCAGTACTTC.

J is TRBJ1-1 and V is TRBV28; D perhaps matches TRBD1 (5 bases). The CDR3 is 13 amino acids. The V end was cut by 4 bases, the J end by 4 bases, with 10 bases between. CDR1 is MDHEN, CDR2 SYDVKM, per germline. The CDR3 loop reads CASSSQGVTEAFF. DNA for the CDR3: TGTGCCAGCAGTTCCCAAGGGGTCACTGAAGCTTTCTTT.

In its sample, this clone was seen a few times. CDR3 coding DNA: TGTGCCAGCAGTTTCACAGGAACCGTCTACGAGCAGTACTTC. Translating it yields CASSFTGTVYEQYF. The chain couples TRBV7-8 to TRBJ2-7; D might be TRBD1 (5 bases). This CDR3 is built from 14 residues. Germline-derived CDR1 and CDR2 are SGHVS and FQNEAQ. The V end lost 6 bases, the J end lost 3 bases, and 15 bases lay between the germline ends.

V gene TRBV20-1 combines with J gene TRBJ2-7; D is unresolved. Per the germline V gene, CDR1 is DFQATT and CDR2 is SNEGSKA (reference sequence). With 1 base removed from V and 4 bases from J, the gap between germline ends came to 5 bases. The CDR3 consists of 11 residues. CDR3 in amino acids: CSARVGYEQYF. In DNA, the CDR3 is TGCAGTGCTAGAGTGGGGTACGAGCAGTACTTC.

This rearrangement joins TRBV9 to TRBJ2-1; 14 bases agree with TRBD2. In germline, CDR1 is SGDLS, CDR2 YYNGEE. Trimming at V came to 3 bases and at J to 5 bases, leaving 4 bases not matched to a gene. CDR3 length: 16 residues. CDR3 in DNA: TGTGCCAGCAGCGCCCCGACTAGCGGGAGGGACAATGAGCAGTTCTTC. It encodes CASSAPTSGRDNEQFF.

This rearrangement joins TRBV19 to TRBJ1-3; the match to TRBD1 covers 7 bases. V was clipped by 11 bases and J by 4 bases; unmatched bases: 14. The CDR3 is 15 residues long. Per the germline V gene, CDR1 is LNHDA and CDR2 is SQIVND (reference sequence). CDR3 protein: CARGQGELDGNTIYF. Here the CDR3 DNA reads TGTGCCCGGGGCCAGGGGGAATTAGACGGAAACACCATATATTTT.

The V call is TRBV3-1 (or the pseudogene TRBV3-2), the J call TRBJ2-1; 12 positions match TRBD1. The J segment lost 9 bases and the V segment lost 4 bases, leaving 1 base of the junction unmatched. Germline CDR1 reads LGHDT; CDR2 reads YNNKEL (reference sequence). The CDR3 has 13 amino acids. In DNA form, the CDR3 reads TGTGCCAGCAGCCGGGACAGGGGGCCTGAGCAGTTCTTC. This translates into CASSRDRGPEQFF.

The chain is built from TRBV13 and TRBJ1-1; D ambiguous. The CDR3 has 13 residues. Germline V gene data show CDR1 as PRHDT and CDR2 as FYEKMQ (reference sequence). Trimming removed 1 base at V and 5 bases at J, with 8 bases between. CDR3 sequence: CASSLAEQTEAFF. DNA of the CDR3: TGTGCCAGCAGCTTAGCTGAACAGACTGAAGCTTTCTTT.

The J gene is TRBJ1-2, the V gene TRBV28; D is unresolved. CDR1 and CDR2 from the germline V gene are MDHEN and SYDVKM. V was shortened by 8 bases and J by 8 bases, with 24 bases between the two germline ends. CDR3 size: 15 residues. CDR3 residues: CASRWASPDVRGYTF. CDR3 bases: TGTGCCAGCCGGTGGGCATCCCCGGACGTGCGAGGCTACACCTTC.

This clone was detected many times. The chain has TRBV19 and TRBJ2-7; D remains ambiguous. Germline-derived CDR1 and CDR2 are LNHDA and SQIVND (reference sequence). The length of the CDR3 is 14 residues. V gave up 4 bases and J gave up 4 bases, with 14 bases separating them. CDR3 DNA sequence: TGTGCCAGTAGTAACCCCTCCATCGGGTACGAGCAGTACTTC. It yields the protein CASSNPSIGYEQYF. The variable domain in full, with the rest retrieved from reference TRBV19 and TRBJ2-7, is DGGITQSPKYLFRKEGQNVTLSCEQNLNHDAMYWYRQDPGQGLRLIYYSQIVNDFQKGDIAEGYSVSREKKESFPLTVTSAQKNPTAFYLCASSNPSIGYEQYFGPGTRLTVT.

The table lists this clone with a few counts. Here the CDR3 DNA reads TGCGCCAGCAGGGTAGGACCGGATAATTCACCCCTCCACTTT. Amino acids: CASRVGPDNSPLHF. The J gene is TRBJ1-6, the V gene TRBV10-2; D is unresolved. In germline, CDR1 is WSHSY, CDR2 SAAADI. V was pared by 6 bases and J by 5 bases, with 11 bases between. The CDR3 runs 14 residues.

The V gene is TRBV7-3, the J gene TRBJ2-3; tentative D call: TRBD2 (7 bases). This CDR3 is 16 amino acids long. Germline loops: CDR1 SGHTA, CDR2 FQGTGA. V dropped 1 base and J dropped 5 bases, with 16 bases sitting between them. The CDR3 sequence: CASSLIGRARGDTQYF. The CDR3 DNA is TGTGCCAGCAGCTTAATAGGGAGGGCCAGGGGAGATACGCAGTATTTT.

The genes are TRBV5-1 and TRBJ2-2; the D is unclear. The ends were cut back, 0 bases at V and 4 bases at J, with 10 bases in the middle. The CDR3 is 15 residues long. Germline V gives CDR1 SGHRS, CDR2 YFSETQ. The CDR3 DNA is TGCGCCAGCAGCTTGGTGTCGGAGCGCACCGGGGAGCTGTTTTTT. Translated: CASSLVSERTGELFF. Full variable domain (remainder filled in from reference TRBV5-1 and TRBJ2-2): KAGVTQTPRYLIKTRGQQVTLSCSPISGHRSVSWYQQTPGQGLQFLFEYFSETQRNKGNFPGRFSGRQFSNSRSEMNVSTLELGDSALYLCASSLVSERTGELFFGEGSRLTVL.

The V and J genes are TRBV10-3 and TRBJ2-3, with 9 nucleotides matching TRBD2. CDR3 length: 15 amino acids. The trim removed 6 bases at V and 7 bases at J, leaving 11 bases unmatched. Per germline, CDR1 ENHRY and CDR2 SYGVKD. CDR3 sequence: CAIRDLGTSIHTQYF. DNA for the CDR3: TGTGCCATCAGGGACCTGGGGACTAGCATTCATACGCAGTATTTT.

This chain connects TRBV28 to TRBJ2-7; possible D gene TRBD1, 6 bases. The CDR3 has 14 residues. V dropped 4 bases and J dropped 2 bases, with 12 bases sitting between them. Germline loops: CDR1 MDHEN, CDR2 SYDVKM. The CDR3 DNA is TGTGCCAGCAGTTCCGGACAGCCCCCCTACGAGCAGTACTTC. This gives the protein CASSSGQPPYEQYF.

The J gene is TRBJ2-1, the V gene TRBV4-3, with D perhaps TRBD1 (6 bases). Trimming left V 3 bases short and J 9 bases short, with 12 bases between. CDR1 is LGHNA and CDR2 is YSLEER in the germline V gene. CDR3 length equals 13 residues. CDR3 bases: TGCGCCAGCAGCCAGCACAGGGTCAGTGAGCAGTTCTTC. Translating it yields CASSQHRVSEQFF.

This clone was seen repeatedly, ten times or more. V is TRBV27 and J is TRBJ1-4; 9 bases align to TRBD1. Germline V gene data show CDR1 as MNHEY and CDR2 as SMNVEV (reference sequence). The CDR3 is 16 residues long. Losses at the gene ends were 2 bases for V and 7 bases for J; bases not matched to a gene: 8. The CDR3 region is CASSLRVTGGTEKLFF. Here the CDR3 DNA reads TGTGCCAGCAGTTTACGGGTGACAGGGGGAACTGAAAAACTGTTTTTT.

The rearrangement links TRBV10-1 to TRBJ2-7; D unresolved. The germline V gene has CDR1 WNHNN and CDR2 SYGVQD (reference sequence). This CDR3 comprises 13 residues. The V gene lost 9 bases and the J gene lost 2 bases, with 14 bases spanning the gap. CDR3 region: CARDSLQPYEQYF. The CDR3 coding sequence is TGCGCCAGGGATTCCTTGCAGCCCTACGAGCAGTACTTC.

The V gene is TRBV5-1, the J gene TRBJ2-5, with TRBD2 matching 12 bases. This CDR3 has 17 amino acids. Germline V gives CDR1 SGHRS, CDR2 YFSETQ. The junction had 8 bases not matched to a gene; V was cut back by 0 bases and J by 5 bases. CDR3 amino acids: CASSLALAGGPSETQYF. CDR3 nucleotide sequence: TGCGCCAGCAGCTTGGCCCTAGCGGGGGGGCCGTCGGAGACCCAGTACTTC. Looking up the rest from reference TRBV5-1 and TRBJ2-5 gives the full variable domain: KAGVTQTPRYLIKTRGQQVTLSCSPISGHRSVSWYQQTPGQGLQFLFEYFSETQRNKGNFPGRFSGRQFSNSRSEMNVSTLELGDSALYLCASSLALAGGPSETQYFGPGTRLLVL.

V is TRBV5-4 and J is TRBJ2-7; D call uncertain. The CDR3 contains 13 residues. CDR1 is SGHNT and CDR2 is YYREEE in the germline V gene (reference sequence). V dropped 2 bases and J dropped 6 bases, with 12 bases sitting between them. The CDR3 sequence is CASSFGQAPEQYF. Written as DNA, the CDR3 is TGTGCCAGCAGCTTTGGTCAGGCTCCCGAGCAGTACTTC.

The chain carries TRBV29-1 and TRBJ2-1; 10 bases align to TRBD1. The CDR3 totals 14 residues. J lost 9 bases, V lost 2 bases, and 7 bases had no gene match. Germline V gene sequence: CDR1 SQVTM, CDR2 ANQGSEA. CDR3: CSVERGTGDTEQFF. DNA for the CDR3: TGCAGCGTTGAAAGGGGGACAGGGGACACTGAGCAGTTCTTC.

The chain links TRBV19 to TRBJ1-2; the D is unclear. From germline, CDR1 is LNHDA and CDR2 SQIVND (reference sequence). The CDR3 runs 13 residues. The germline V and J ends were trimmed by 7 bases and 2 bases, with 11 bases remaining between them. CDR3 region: CASTMGFNYGYTF. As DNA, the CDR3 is TGTGCCAGTACCATGGGATTCAACTATGGCTACACCTTC.

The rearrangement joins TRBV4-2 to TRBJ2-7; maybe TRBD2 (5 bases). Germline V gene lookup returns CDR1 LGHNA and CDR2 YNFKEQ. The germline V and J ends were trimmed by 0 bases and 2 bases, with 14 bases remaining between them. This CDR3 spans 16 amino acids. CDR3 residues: CASSQELSGFAYEQYF. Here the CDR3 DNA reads TGTGCCAGCAGCCAAGAGTTATCGGGGTTTGCCTACGAGCAGTACTTC.

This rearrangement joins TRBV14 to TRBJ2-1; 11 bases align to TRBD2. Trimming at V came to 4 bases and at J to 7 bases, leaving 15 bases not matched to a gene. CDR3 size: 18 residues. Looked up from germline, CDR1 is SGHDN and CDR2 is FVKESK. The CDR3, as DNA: TGTGCCAGCAGCCCATCTTATGGGACTAGCGGATTGCCAAATGAGCAGTTCTTC. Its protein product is CASSPSYGTSGLPNEQFF. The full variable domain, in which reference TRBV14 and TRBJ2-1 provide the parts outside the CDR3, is EAGVTQFPSHSVIEKGQTVTLRCDPISGHDNLYWYRRVMGKEIKFLLHFVKESKQDESGMPNNRFLAERTGGTYSTLKVQPAELEDSGVYFCASSPSYGTSGLPNEQFFGPGTRLTVL.

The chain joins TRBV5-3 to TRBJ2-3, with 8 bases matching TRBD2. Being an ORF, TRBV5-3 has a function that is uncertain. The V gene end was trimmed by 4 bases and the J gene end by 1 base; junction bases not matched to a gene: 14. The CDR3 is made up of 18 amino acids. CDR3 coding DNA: TGTGCCAGAAGCCCCCCTACTCGGACTAGCTGGGGCACAGATACGCAGTATTTT. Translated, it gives CARSPPTRTSWGTDTQYF.